These T cell receptor beta chains were read from a single sample in a study of naive and memory T cell subsets. MiXCR, applied by TCRdb to the UMI-ligation and nested PCR reads, yields one record per CDR3 protein. The data contain about 120,000 distinct CDR3 sequences, approximately 37% of them seen just once; the ten biggest clones take up approximately 0.88%. Sequenced material: central memory CD4+ T cells from blood. Receptor source: a human donor in good health. CDR3s include the opening cysteine and the closing phenylalanine or tryptophan. Each record gives: J gene, V gene, clone size, D gene, CDR3 protein, CDR3 DNA. D genes are given only for firm matches. Size is stated for part of the rows, as once, few or many counts, or as a class when the clone is expanded.

j_call: TRBJ1-5
v_call: TRBV30
clone_size: few
d_call: .
cdr3_aa: CAWNGDSNQPQHF
cdr3_nt: TGTGCCTGGAACGGCGATAGCAATCAGCCCCAGCATTTT

j_call: TRBJ2-1
v_call: TRBV29-1
clone_size: .
d_call: TRBD2
cdr3_aa: CSVVLAGSRSSYNEQFF
cdr3_nt: TGCAGCGTTGTTCTAGCGGGATCCCGAAGCTCCTACAATGAGCAGTTCTTC

j_call: TRBJ2-5
v_call: TRBV28
clone_size: .
d_call: .
cdr3_aa: CATRPGSHQETQYF
cdr3_nt: TGTGCCACCCGCCCGGGGAGCCATCAAGAGACCCAGTACTTC

j_call: TRBJ2-7
v_call: TRBV12-3/TRBV12-4
clone_size: .
d_call: .
cdr3_aa: CASSLAAWSYRAYEQYF
cdr3_nt: TGTGCCAGCAGTTTAGCCGCTTGGAGTTACCGGGCCTACGAGCAGTACTTC

j_call: TRBJ2-7
v_call: TRBV20-1
clone_size: few
d_call: .
cdr3_aa: CSATGGGRGPSYEQYF
cdr3_nt: TGCAGTGCTACGGGAGGAGGCAGGGGCCCATCATACGAGCAGTACTTC

j_call: TRBJ2-3
v_call: TRBV7-8
clone_size: .
d_call: TRBD2
cdr3_aa: CASSPSGSGGTQYF
cdr3_nt: TGTGCCAGCAGCCCTAGCGGTTCGGGGGGTACGCAGTATTTT

j_call: TRBJ2-1
v_call: TRBV29-1
clone_size: medium-sized
d_call: TRBD2
cdr3_aa: CSARTSGNEQFF
cdr3_nt: TGCAGCGCACGGACTAGCGGAAATGAGCAGTTCTTC

j_call: TRBJ2-7
v_call: TRBV29-1
clone_size: .
d_call: TRBD1
cdr3_aa: CSVLQGGGLGQYF
cdr3_nt: TGCAGCGTTCTACAGGGGGGAGGTCTCGGGCAGTACTTC

j_call: TRBJ1-5
v_call: TRBV20-1
clone_size: few
d_call: .
cdr3_aa: CSARIPTGNQPQHF
cdr3_nt: TGCAGTGCTAGAATCCCGACGGGAAATCAGCCCCAGCATTTT

j_call: TRBJ1-1
v_call: TRBV14
clone_size: few
d_call: TRBD1
cdr3_aa: CASSHGTGVTAGNTEAFF
cdr3_nt: TGTGCCAGCAGCCATGGAACAGGGGTCACTGCTGGGAACACTGAAGCTTTCTTT

j_call: TRBJ1-5
v_call: TRBV20-1
clone_size: .
d_call: .
cdr3_aa: CSARDLGVSNQPQHF
cdr3_nt: TGCAGTGCTAGAGATTTGGGAGTGAGCAATCAGCCCCAGCATTTT

j_call: TRBJ2-5
v_call: TRBV2
clone_size: .
d_call: TRBD2
cdr3_aa: CASRRRSGTSPQETQYF
cdr3_nt: TGTGCCAGCAGACGGCGCTCCGGGACTAGCCCCCAAGAGACCCAGTACTTC

j_call: TRBJ2-1
v_call: TRBV29-1
clone_size: .
d_call: .
cdr3_aa: CSVVPFSKNNEQFF
cdr3_nt: TGCAGCGTTGTTCCGTTTAGCAAGAACAATGAGCAGTTCTTC

j_call: TRBJ2-1
v_call: TRBV20-1
clone_size: .
d_call: .
cdr3_aa: CSALGTLGEQFF
cdr3_nt: TGCAGTGCCCTCGGGACCCTCGGAGAGCAGTTCTTC

j_call: TRBJ1-3
v_call: TRBV30
clone_size: few
d_call: .
cdr3_aa: CASGRDSGNTIYF
cdr3_nt: TGTGCCTCGGGTAGGGACTCTGGAAACACCATATATTTT

j_call: TRBJ2-1
v_call: TRBV6-1
clone_size: .
d_call: TRBD2
cdr3_aa: CASRGLAGLNEQFF
cdr3_nt: TGTGCCAGCAGGGGACTAGCGGGTCTCAATGAGCAGTTCTTC

j_call: TRBJ2-2
v_call: TRBV7-2
clone_size: many
d_call: .
cdr3_aa: CASVLGGLNGELFF
cdr3_nt: TGTGCCAGCGTTTTAGGAGGGCTTAACGGGGAGCTGTTTTTT

j_call: TRBJ1-4
v_call: TRBV18
clone_size: .
d_call: TRBD1
cdr3_aa: CASSPQTGANEKLFF
cdr3_nt: TGTGCCAGCTCACCACAGACAGGGGCTAATGAAAAACTGTTTTTT

j_call: TRBJ2-3
v_call: TRBV27
clone_size: .
d_call: .
cdr3_aa: CASRRSRGAADTQYF
cdr3_nt: TGTGCCAGCAGACGAAGTCGGGGAGCGGCAGATACGCAGTATTTT

j_call: TRBJ1-5
v_call: TRBV12-3/TRBV12-4
clone_size: few
d_call: .
cdr3_aa: CASTMGRDGPQHF
cdr3_nt: TGTGCCAGCACCATGGGGAGGGATGGGCCCCAGCATTTT

j_call: TRBJ2-2
v_call: TRBV28
clone_size: .
d_call: TRBD1
cdr3_aa: CASQFAGGGTGELFF
cdr3_nt: TGTGCCAGCCAGTTTGCAGGGGGCGGCACCGGGGAGCTGTTTTTT

j_call: TRBJ2-7
v_call: TRBV13
clone_size: .
d_call: TRBD1
cdr3_aa: CASSPGTARYEQYF
cdr3_nt: TGTGCCAGCAGCCCCGGGACAGCCCGGTACGAGCAGTACTTC

j_call: TRBJ2-7
v_call: TRBV9
clone_size: few
d_call: .
cdr3_aa: CASSVGASAYEQYF
cdr3_nt: TGTGCCAGCAGCGTAGGTGCTAGCGCGTACGAGCAGTACTTC

j_call: TRBJ2-1
v_call: TRBV5-6
clone_size: .
d_call: TRBD2
cdr3_aa: CASSLGEVRRLADNEQFF
cdr3_nt: TGTGCCAGCAGCTTGGGGGAGGTGCGTAGACTAGCGGACAATGAGCAGTTCTTC